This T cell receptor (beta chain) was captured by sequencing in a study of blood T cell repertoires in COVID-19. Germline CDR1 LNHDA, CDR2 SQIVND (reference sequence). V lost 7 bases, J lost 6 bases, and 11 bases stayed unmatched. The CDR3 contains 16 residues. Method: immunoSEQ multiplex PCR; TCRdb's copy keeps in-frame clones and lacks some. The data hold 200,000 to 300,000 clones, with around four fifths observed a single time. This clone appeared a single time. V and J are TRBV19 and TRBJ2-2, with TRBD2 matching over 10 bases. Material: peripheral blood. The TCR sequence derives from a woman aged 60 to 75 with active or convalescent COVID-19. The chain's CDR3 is CASTNALAGDSGELFF. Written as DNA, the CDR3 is TGTGCCAGTACCAATGCGCTAGCGGGGGATTCCGGGGAGCTGTTTTTT.